This TCR beta chain was sequenced during a study of T cell repertoires in cytomegalovirus infection. Study-wide findings and caveats: In two of eight donors, the top clonotype was HLA-C-restricted CMV-specific.

CDR1 and CDR2 (germline): KGHDR, SFDVKD. CDR3 size: 15 residues. With 2 bases clipped from V and 4 bases from J, the junction kept 2 bases outside the gene matches. TCRdb itself ran the reads through MiXCR, one entry per CDR3 protein. The sample includes 350,000 to 500,000 distinct CDR3 sequences, about 33% of them seen just once. With regard to this clonotype: The antigen remains undetermined.

The receptor was isolated from a human donor in good health (CMV status not recorded). Some clones in this sample may be carry-over from other donors' samples. The source material was PBMCs. The gene calls are TRBV24-1 and TRBJ2-1; 9 bases map to TRBD1. The CDR3 DNA follows: TGTGCCACCAGTGATTCCGGGACAGGGTACAATGAGCAGTTCTTC. Its protein is CATSDSGTGYNEQFF.